Included here is one T cell receptor beta chain sequence, with context. What it recognizes is unknown. This record comes from a study of Ad26.COV2.S vaccination and SARS-CoV-2 variants. Findings and limits, study-wide: Responses of spike-specific T cells (both CD8+ and CD4+) reportedly showed substantial breadth after vaccination.

Profiling relied on immunoSEQ multiplex PCR, and the TCRdb table lists in-frame clones only, not all of them. The sample consists of 400,000 to 450,000 clones, around 93% of them appearing once. The sample's treatment: approximately 18 received Ad26.COV2.S at low or high dose, single or two shots; several received placebo; per-sample allocation not given. At day 63 after the first vaccine or placebo injection, samples were drawn. Germline V gene lookup returns CDR1 LNHDA and CDR2 SQIVND (reference sequence). V lost 3 bases, J lost 2 bases, and 8 bases stayed unmatched. The CDR3 has 17 residues. This sample comprised peripheral blood, obtained in a trial of Ad26.COV2.S vaccine versus placebo. The chain uses TRBV19 and TRBJ2-5; 11 bases align to TRBD2. The sequence came from a person aged 18-60 years who received the Ad26.COV2.S COVID-19 vaccine or a placebo. CDR3 in amino acids: CASSIHSGGAWQETQYF. The DNA of the CDR3 is TGTGCCAGTAGTATCCATAGCGGGGGGGCCTGGCAAGAGACCCAGTACTTC. The entire variable domain, with the rest obtained from reference TRBV19 and TRBJ2-5, is as follows: DGGITQSPKYLFRKEGQNVTLSCEQNLNHDAMYWYRQDPGQGLRLIYYSQIVNDFQKGDIAEGYSVSREKKESFPLTVTSAQKNPTAFYLCASSIHSGGAWQETQYFGPGTRLLVL.